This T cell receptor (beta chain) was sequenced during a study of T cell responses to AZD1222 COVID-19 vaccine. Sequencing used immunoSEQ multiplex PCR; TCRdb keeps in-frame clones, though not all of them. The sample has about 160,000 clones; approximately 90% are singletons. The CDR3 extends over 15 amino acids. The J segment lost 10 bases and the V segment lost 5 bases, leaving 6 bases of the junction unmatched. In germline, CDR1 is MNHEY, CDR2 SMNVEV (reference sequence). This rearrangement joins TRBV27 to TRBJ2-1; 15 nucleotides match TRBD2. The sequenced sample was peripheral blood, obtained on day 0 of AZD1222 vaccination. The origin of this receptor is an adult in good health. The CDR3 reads CASSLRTSGRGEQFF. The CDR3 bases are TGTGCCAGCAGTCTGCGGACTAGCGGGAGGGGGGAGCAGTTCTTC.